The rows below give T cell receptor beta chains drawn from one sample of a study of radiotherapy plus CTLA-4 blockade in lung cancer. Profiled with immunoSEQ multiplex PCR; TCRdb holds only in-frame clones, not every one. The table includes more than 50,000 clones, 70% to 80% detected once. The sequenced sample was peripheral blood, obtained from a patient treated with radiotherapy plus ipilimumab. Every receptor here comes from a human donor with non-small cell lung cancer who had a complete response to radiotherapy plus ipilimumab. The CDR3 runs from the conserved cysteine through the conserved F or W. Fields, in order: V gene, clone size, J gene, D gene, CDR3 DNA, CDR3 protein. The D gene is left open where the match is weak. Some rows mark clone size as missing; the rest say once, few, many or name a class of expanded clone.

TRBV18	-	TRBJ2-1	-	TGTGCCAGCTCACCGCTAGCGGAGCAGTTCTTC	CASSPLAEQFF
TRBV6-5	few	TRBJ1-4	-	TGTGCCAGCAGTTACTCGATGGGCGAAAAACTGTTTTTT	CASSYSMGEKLFF
TRBV5-1	few	TRBJ1-1	-	TGCGCCAGCAGCTTATCCGGGACGGGGGGGACTGAAGCTTTCTTT	CASSLSGTGGTEAFF
TRBV7-9	-	TRBJ1-1	-	TGTGCCAGCAGCTTGGGCGGGACCTTCGGTGAAGCTTTCTTT	CASSLGGTFGEAFF
TRBV5-6	-	TRBJ2-1	TRBD2	TGTGCCAGCAGCACCACCGGGACTACTTACTACAATGAGCAGTTCTTC	CASSTTGTTYYNEQFF
TRBV18	-	TRBJ2-7	TRBD2	TGTGCCAGCTCACAGGGACTAGCGGGGGTCGGCGAGCAGTACTTC	CASSQGLAGVGEQYF
TRBV4-1	-	TRBJ1-2	-	TGCGCCAGCAGCTCGGTTTCGACTAACTATGGCTACACCTTC	CASSSVSTNYGYTF
TRBV15	-	TRBJ2-1	-	TGTGCCACCAGCAGAGGGGCCGCTCCGACCTACAATGAGCAGTTCTTC	CATSRGAAPTYNEQFF
TRBV25-1	-	TRBJ2-1	TRBD2	TGTGCCAGCAGTGAAGTTATGAGTCAGCGGGAGGGCCCCAATGAGCAGTTCTTC	CASSEVMSQREGPNEQFF
TRBV7-9	-	TRBJ1-1	-	TGTGCCAGCAGCTTGGGACAAGACCTTGAAGCTTTCTTT	CASSLGQDLEAFF
TRBV21-1	once	TRBJ2-1	-	TGTGCCAGCAGCAGCCCCCAGGGCCATGAGCAGTTCTTC	CASSSPQGHEQFF